Following are 29 T cell receptor beta chains from one sample sequenced in a study of T cell clonality in common variable immunodeficiency. The repertoire was sequenced with immunoSEQ multiplex PCR; TCRdb's copy has only in-frame clones and lacks some. This sample includes some 32,000 clones with no singletons; its ten biggest clones take up under 5%. Sequencing was done on a sample of peripheral blood mononuclear cells. The receptors were gathered from a person between 18 and 70 years old in good health.

This clone was seen at least ten times. The read terminates 3 residues before the CDR3 end, so the remaining end is supplied by the germline J gene. The chain links TRBV19 to TRBJ1-1; TRBD1 matches at 7 bases. Germline V CDR1 and CDR2: LNHDA, SQIVND (reference sequence). The CDR3 contains 14 residues. V was clipped by 3 bases and J by 4 bases; unmatched bases: 5. The CDR3 spells CASSIESGGTEAFF. CDR3 DNA (partial): TGTGCCAGTAGTATCGAATCAGGGGGCACTGAA.

This clone came up a few times. The CDR3 here is CASSGGTATYNEQFF. CDR3 DNA, as far as it was read: TGTGCCAGCAGCGGGGGGACAGCTACGTACAATGAG. The rearrangement uses TRBV7-9 and TRBJ2-1, with D possibly matching TRBD1 (7 bases). The CDR3 end falls 3 residues outside the read, so it is completed with the germline J gene. CDR1 and CDR2 (germline): SEHNR, FQNEAQ (reference sequence). The ends were cut back, 5 bases at V and 4 bases at J, with 15 bases in the middle. The CDR3 runs 15 residues.

The sample holds many counts of this clone. The read ends 3 residues early relative to the CDR3; the germline J gene fills the gap. This chain links TRBV19 with TRBJ2-7, with TRBD2 matching 8 bases. The CDR3 contains 14 residues. V was clipped by 7 bases and J by 0 bases; unmatched bases: 5. The V gene's germline CDR1 is LNHDA and CDR2 SQIVND (reference sequence). The CDR3 bases that were read are TGTGCCAGTACCCCGGGGGGGAGCTCCTACGAG. Translating gives CASTPGGSSYE. The whole CDR3 sequence is CASTPGGSSYEQYF.

A note on this clone: The read ends 3 residues early relative to the CDR3; the germline J gene fills the gap. The chain is built from TRBV5-1 and TRBJ2-7, with 7 bases lining up with TRBD1. CDR1 and CDR2 from the germline V gene are SGHRS and YFSETQ. This CDR3 contains 14 residues. V shed 0 bases, J shed 1 base, and the junction held 1 base outside the gene matches. Here the CDR3 reads CASSLEGASYEQYF. The covered CDR3 bases are TGCGCCAGCAGCTTGGAGGGGGCATCCTACGAG.

Ten or more counts support this clone. The sequenced fragment ends 3 residues before the CDR3 boundary, so the rest is inferred from the germline J gene. The V and J genes are TRBV29-1 and TRBJ2-7; TRBD1 matches at 10 bases. V dropped 7 bases and J dropped 2; count of bases not matched to a gene: 8. Germline CDR1 is SQVTM and CDR2 is ANQGSEA. CDR3 length equals 14 residues. The CDR3 bases that were read are TGCAGCGGGACCGGGACAGGGGCTCCCTACGAG. This sequence encodes CSGTGTGAPYE. The CDR3 in full is CSGTGTGAPYEQYF.

This clone was observed many times. Read sequence stops 3 residues before the CDR3 end, and the germline J gene provides the missing end. The chain links TRBV10-3 to TRBJ2-3; D is undetermined. The CDR3 runs to 12 residues. From germline, CDR1 is ENHRY and CDR2 SYGVKD. V was cut by 10 bases and J by 4 bases, with 12 bases left in between. The CDR3 is CATETEADTQYF. The DNA read from the CDR3 is TGTGCCACCGAGACTGAGGCAGATACG.

This clone was recorded many times. The read halts 3 residues ahead of the CDR3 end, with the missing end drawn from the germline J gene. The V call is TRBV7-9, the J call TRBJ2-3, with 9 bases lining up with TRBD1. Looked up from germline, CDR1 is SEHNR and CDR2 is FQNEAQ (reference sequence). Trimming took 1 base from V and 2 from J; bases not matched to a gene: 1. CDR3 length equals 15 residues. CDR3 bases read: TGTGCCAGCAGCTTAGGGACAGGGGACACAGATACG. It codes for CASSLGTGDTDT. The full CDR3 sequence reads CASSLGTGDTDTQYF.

This clone was observed a few times. The CDR3 extends 3 residues past the end of the read, so its final part is completed from the germline J gene. V and J are TRBV6-1 and TRBJ1-1; tentatively, D is TRBD1 (6 bases). Germline loops: CDR1 MNHNS, CDR2 SASEGT. The CDR3 sequence is 14 residues long. Trimming shortened V by 1 base and J by 3 bases, and 9 bases separated the two germline ends. The CDR3: CASSEEGGYTEAFF. The sequenced CDR3 bases are TGTGCCAGCAGTGAAGAGGGGGGGTACACTGAA.

Comment on this clone: The read ends 3 residues shy of where the CDR3 ends; the end is completed using the germline J gene. V gene TRBV19 combines with J gene TRBJ2-3; 14 bases are shared with TRBD2. This CDR3 region has 16 residues. Germline V gene sequence: CDR1 LNHDA, CDR2 SQIVND (reference sequence). CDR3 protein: CASSFGGLAGEETQYF. Incomplete CDR3 DNA: TGTGCCAGTAGTTTCGGGGGACTAGCGGGGGAAGAGACG.

This clone has a count of ten or more. The read comes to an end 3 residues before the CDR3 does, leaving the germline J gene to fill in the end. This sequence joins TRBV5-5 and TRBJ2-7; perhaps TRBD2 as D (6 bases). Germline values: CDR1 SGHKS, CDR2 YYEKEE (reference sequence). Trimming removed 5 bases at V and 2 bases at J, with 8 bases between. This CDR3 has 12 amino acids. The CDR3 here is CASREGPYEQYF. The covered CDR3 bases are TGTGCCAGCAGGGAGGGGCCCTACGAG.

This clone showed up just a few times. The CDR3 goes on 3 residues after the read ends, and that part is filled in from the germline J gene. The chain employs TRBV11-2 and TRBJ1-2; 7 bases are shared with TRBD1. V trimming: 5 bases; J trimming: 5 bases; junction bases outside the gene matches: 8. This CDR3 comprises 14 residues. Germline CDR1 and CDR2: SGHAT and FQNNGV. CDR3 bases read: TGTGCCAGCAGCCCCCCGGAGGGGGCGTATGGC. It specifies CASSPPEGAYG. The whole CDR3 region reads CASSPPEGAYGYTF.

This clone was seen a few times. The read terminates 3 residues ahead of where the CDR3 ends, so the germline J gene completes it. J is TRBJ1-2 and V is TRBV7-9; possibly TRBD1 for D (5 bases). The CDR3 sequence is 14 residues long. Germline-derived CDR1 and CDR2 are SEHNR and FQNEAQ (reference sequence). This chain's CDR3 is CASSLQGKAYDYTF. The sequenced part of the CDR3 DNA is TGTGCCAGCAGCTTGCAGGGAAAAGCCTACGAC.

This clone showed up many times. The DNA read from the CDR3 is TGCGCCAGCAGCGAGGAGGGGGGCAATCAGCCC. Translating it yields CASSEEGGNQP. The entire CDR3 protein is CASSEEGGNQPQHF. The chain has TRBV5-1 and TRBJ1-5, with D tentatively TRBD1 (6 bases). The read ends 3 residues before the CDR3 terminus; that terminus is restored from the germline J gene. Germline V lookup: CDR1 SGHRS, CDR2 YFSETQ. V was clipped by 4 bases and J by 2 bases, with 10 bases between them. The CDR3 runs 14 residues.

In its sample, this clone was seen a few times. The read ends 3 residues early relative to the CDR3; the germline J gene fills the gap. The J gene is TRBJ1-1, the V gene TRBV7-9, with 10 bases matching TRBD1. The V gene's germline CDR1 is SEHNR and CDR2 FQNEAQ (reference sequence). V lost 5 bases, J lost 6 bases, and 9 bases stayed unmatched. The CDR3 loop spans 15 amino acids. CDR3 sequence: CASSAPGQGVAEAFF. Partial CDR3 DNA: TGTGCCAGCAGCGCCCCCGGACAGGGGGTAGCTGAA. The full variable domain, in which reference TRBV7-9 and TRBJ1-1 provide the parts outside the CDR3, is DTGVSQNPRHKITKRGQNVTFRCDPISEHNRLYWYRQTLGQGPEFLTYFQNEAQLEKSRLLSDRFSAERPKGSFSTLEIQRTEQGDSAMYLCASSAPGQGVAEAFFGQGTRLTVV.

At least ten counts were recorded for this clone. The read ends 3 residues shy of where the CDR3 ends; the end is completed using the germline J gene. The chain is built from TRBV30 and TRBJ1-1; 7 nucleotides align to TRBD1. The germline V gene has CDR1 GTSNPN and CDR2 SVGIG (reference sequence). The CDR3 spans 14 residues. The DNA read from the CDR3 is TGTGCCTGGACTTATCGCGCGGTGACAGGGCGG. This codes for CAWTYRAVTGR. The full CDR3 protein is CAWTYRAVTGRAFF. Filled out from reference TRBV30 and TRBJ1-1, the complete variable domain reads SQTIHQWPATLVQPVGSPLSLECTVEGTSNPNLYWYRQAAGRGLQLLFYSVGIGQISSEVPQNLSASRPQDRQFILSSKKLLLSDSGFYLCAWTYRAVTGRAFFGQGTRLTVV.

This clone occurred a few times. With the read ending 3 residues before the CDR3 end, the germline J gene is used to fill in that end. The chain is built from TRBV11-2 and TRBJ2-3; maybe TRBD2 (5 bases). Germline V gives CDR1 SGHAT, CDR2 FQNNGV. With 1 base removed from V and 0 bases from J, the gap between germline ends came to 8 bases. This CDR3 has 15 residues. CDR3: CASSLGSGSTDTQYF. The CDR3 DNA, read in part, is TGTGCCAGCAGCTTAGGGAGCGGCAGCACAGATACG. The whole variable domain, filled in from reference TRBV11-2 and TRBJ2-3, reads EAGVAQSPRYKIIEKRQSVAFWCNPISGHATLYWYQQILGQGPKLLIQFQNNGVVDDSQLPKDRFSAERLKGVDSTLKIQPAKLEDSAVYLCASSLGSGSTDTQYFGPGTRLTVL.

This clone has at least ten counts. The read terminates 3 residues ahead of where the CDR3 ends, so the germline J gene completes it. This chain joins TRBV5-1 and TRBJ1-1; TRBD1 matches 8 bases. This CDR3 comprises 16 residues. Trimming removed 3 bases from V and 5 bases from J; junction bases left unmatched: 12. The germline gives CDR1 SGHRS, CDR2 YFSETQ. The CDR3 loop is CASSYLPQGGRTEAFF. Partial CDR3 DNA: TGCGCCAGCAGCTATCTTCCACAGGGGGGGAGAACTGAA.

Ten or more counts support this clone. The read terminates 3 residues ahead of where the CDR3 ends, so the germline J gene completes it. The chain is built from TRBV19 and TRBJ1-6, with TRBD1 matching over 8 bases. The germline V gene encodes CDR1 LNHDA and CDR2 SQIVND (reference sequence). The CDR3 contains 15 residues. The part of the CDR3 DNA that was read is TGTGCCAGTAGTATGTCCTGGACAGGGAAAGATACC. It is translated as CASSMSWTGKDT. The complete CDR3 protein is CASSMSWTGKDTLHF.

CDR3 DNA (partial): TGTGCCTGGAGTGGGGGGGGGAGGGGGAATCAGCCC. Its protein is CAWSGGGRGNQP. The whole CDR3 protein is CAWSGGGRGNQPQHF. The chain combines TRBV30 with TRBJ1-5; tentative D call: TRBD1 (6 bases). The CDR3 extends 3 residues past the end of the read, so its final part is completed from the germline J gene. From germline, CDR1 is GTSNPN and CDR2 SVGIG (reference sequence). The V and J ends lost 1 base and 4 bases respectively, with 14 bases between them. This CDR3 comprises 15 residues.

The table lists this clone with a few counts. The CDR3 goes on 3 residues after the read ends, and that part is filled in from the germline J gene. The chain has TRBV5-5 and TRBJ2-2, with 8 bases identical to TRBD1. Germline V gene data show CDR1 as SGHKS and CDR2 as YYEKEE (reference sequence). The CDR3 loop spans 14 amino acids. The CDR3 is CASSPTGEVEKLFF. Incomplete CDR3 DNA: TGTGCCAGCAGCCCGACAGGGGAAGTTGAAAAG.

About this clone: The CDR3 is cut off 3 residues early in the read; its end comes from the germline J gene. The J gene is TRBJ2-7, the V gene TRBV7-9; no firm D call. Trimming pared 3 bases from V and 2 bases from J, leaving 14 bases between. Germline loops: CDR1 SEHNR, CDR2 FQNEAQ (reference sequence). This CDR3 comprises 15 residues. The CDR3 here is CASSFAGSVTYEQYF. The covered CDR3 bases are TGTGCCAGCAGCTTCGCCGGGTCTGTGACCTACGAG.

This clone has more than one count but fewer than ten. The observed sequence ends 3 residues before the CDR3 terminus, with the missing tail filled in from the germline J gene. The chain joins TRBV5-1 to TRBJ1-4; D might be TRBD1 (6 bases). V lost 3 bases and J lost 5, with 20 bases in between. The CDR3 covers 17 residues. Germline V gene sequence: CDR1 SGHRS, CDR2 YFSETQ. The CDR3 sequence: CASSSQGRNMGNEKLFF. The sequenced part of the CDR3 DNA is TGCGCCAGCAGCTCACAGGGCCGAAATATGGGAAATGAAAAA.

The sample holds many counts of this clone. Coverage ceases 3 residues before the CDR3 finishes, and the germline J gene fills in the end. V is TRBV19 and J is TRBJ1-1; possibly TRBD1 for D (6 bases). The germline gives CDR1 LNHDA, CDR2 SQIVND (reference sequence). CDR3 length equals 15 residues. V was pared by 4 bases and J by 4 bases, with 16 bases between. The CDR3 sequence is CASSTISTGGTEAFF. CDR3 DNA, as far as it was read: TGTGCCAGTAGTACCATCTCGACAGGCGGCACTGAA.

This clone was counted at least ten times. Read data end 3 residues before the CDR3 end; the end is taken from the germline J gene. This chain connects TRBV30 to TRBJ2-5; 8 bases agree with TRBD1. This CDR3 has 14 amino acids. After removal of 2 bases from V and 4 bases from J, the junction contained 6 bases not matched to a gene. Germline-derived CDR1 and CDR2 are GTSNPN and SVGIG (reference sequence). CDR3 sequence reads: CAWSLDRAGETQYF. The CDR3 DNA, read in part, is TGTGCCTGGAGTCTGGACAGGGCGGGAGAGACC.

This clone was seen ten or more times. The read halts 3 residues ahead of the CDR3 end, with the missing end drawn from the germline J gene. The chain links TRBV23-1 to TRBJ1-2, with D hard to call. TRBV23-1 is assigned to the ORF class and has an uncertain function. There are 15 residues in the CDR3. The V end was cut by 4 bases, the J end by 6 bases, with 18 bases between. CDR3 bases read: TGCGCCAGCAGTCGTCTTCAGGTACATTGTGATGGC. Its translation is CASSRLQVHCDG. Given in full, the CDR3 is CASSRLQVHCDGYTF.

As to this clone: The read ends 3 residues shy of where the CDR3 ends; the end is completed using the germline J gene. The chain is built from TRBV19 and TRBJ1-1, with TRBD1 as a possible D gene (5 bases). The CDR3 totals 16 residues. Germline V lookup: CDR1 LNHDA, CDR2 SQIVND (reference sequence). Trimming stripped 5 bases from V and 4 bases from J, with 20 bases between. The CDR3 DNA, read in part, is TGTGCCAGTAGTCCCGGGGTTTTTGGGGACTGCACTGAA. Translating it yields CASSPGVFGDCTE. The complete CDR3 reads CASSPGVFGDCTEAFF.

This clone has only a few counts. The read halts 3 residues ahead of the CDR3 end, with the missing end drawn from the germline J gene. V and J are TRBV7-3 and TRBJ2-3, with 15 bases identical to TRBD2. The germline V gene has CDR1 SGHTA and CDR2 FQGTGA. The CDR3 covers 15 residues. This chain's CDR3 is CASSPRTSGRETQYF. Partial CDR3 DNA: TGTGCCAGCAGCCCCCGGACTAGCGGGAGGGAGACG.

A note on this clone: The missing CDR3 end, 3 residues past where the read stops, is filled in from the germline J gene. The J gene is TRBJ2-2, the V gene TRBV18; 7 bases match TRBD2. CDR1 and CDR2 from the germline V gene are KGHSH and LQKENI. The CDR3 covers 15 residues. V gave up 3 bases and J gave up 4 bases; unmatched junction bases: 5. CDR3 sequence reads: CASSPAGDGTGELFF. The CDR3 DNA, read in part, is TGTGCCAGCTCACCCGCGGGAGACGGCACCGGGGAG.

The sample holds many counts of this clone. The read stops 3 residues short of the end of the CDR3; the missing end is completed from the germline J gene. The chain couples TRBV18 to TRBJ1-1; D is undetermined. V gave up 4 bases and J gave up 3 bases, with 9 bases separating them. The germline CDR1 and CDR2 sequences are KGHSH and LQKENI. This CDR3 is 13 amino acids long. CDR3 bases read: TGTGCCAGCTCACTTAATTCGGACACTGAA. This gives the protein CASSLNSDTE. The full-length CDR3 reads as CASSLNSDTEAFF.